One sample yielded the 17 T cell receptor beta chains listed below, sequenced in a study of shared T cell receptors in the human thymus. Sequencing used immunoSEQ multiplex PCR; TCRdb keeps in-frame clones, though not all of them. The sample yields some 400,000 clones, over 90% seen once. Material: thymocytes. The receptors derive from a human donor.

In this sample, this clone turned up a few times. V is TRBV28 and J is TRBJ2-3; 8 nucleotides match TRBD2. The CDR3 length is 18 residues. In germline, CDR1 is MDHEN, CDR2 SYDVKM. Trimming at V came to 3 bases and at J to 0 bases, leaving 11 bases not matched to a gene. CDR3 protein: CASSLPLGERESTDTQYF. CDR3 sequence (DNA): TGTGCCAGCAGTTTGCCTTTGGGGGAGCGGGAGAGCACAGATACGCAGTATTTT.

The chain has TRBV2 and TRBJ1-1, with 7 bases lining up with TRBD1. CDR1 and CDR2 (germline): SNHLY, FYNNEI. J was trimmed by 6 bases and V by 5 bases; bases with no gene match: 6. The CDR3 sequence is 13 residues long. The CDR3 reads CASSLDREPEAFF. In nucleotides, the CDR3 is TGTGCCAGCAGTCTCGACAGGGAACCTGAAGCTTTCTTT.

The gene calls are TRBV18 and TRBJ2-2; TRBD1 matches 9 bases. This CDR3 spans 16 amino acids. Germline V lookup: CDR1 KGHSH, CDR2 LQKENI. Trimming took 5 bases from V and 5 from J; bases not matched to a gene: 9. The CDR3 DNA follows: TGTGCCAGCTCAACTGGACAGGGGAGGCGTACCGGGGAGCTGTTTTTT. Amino acids: CASSTGQGRRTGELFF.

V is TRBV29-1 and J is TRBJ2-4, with 8 bases identical to TRBD2. After removal of 4 bases from V and 2 bases from J, the junction contained 7 bases not matched to a gene. The CDR3 consists of 15 residues. The germline V gene has CDR1 SQVTM and CDR2 ANQGSEA. The CDR3 DNA reads as TGCAGCGTTGGGGAAGCGGGAGATCCCAAAAACATTCAGTACTTC. It is translated as CSVGEAGDPKNIQYF.

The chain has TRBV7-9 and TRBJ2-5; D remains unclear. The CDR3 is made up of 14 amino acids. Trimming left V 8 bases short and J 7 bases short, with 20 bases between. The germline CDR1 and CDR2 sequences are SEHNR and FQNEAQ (reference sequence). The CDR3, as DNA: TGTGCCAGCGCAAATCCCCCCGTAAGTGGGACCCAGTACTTC. It specifies CASANPPVSGTQYF.

This chain links TRBV15 with TRBJ2-1, with 9 bases aligning to TRBD1. CDR3 length equals 15 residues. Germline-derived CDR1 and CDR2 are LNHNV and YYDKDF (reference sequence). V lost 4 bases, J lost 5 bases, and 6 bases stayed unmatched. CDR3 DNA: TGTGCCACCAGCAAAGGGACAGGGCTCCACAATGAGCAGTTCTTC. Its protein is CATSKGTGLHNEQFF.

The chain recombines TRBV7-2 with TRBJ2-1; a weak D match, TRBD1 (5 bases). Germline CDR1 and CDR2: SGHTA and FQGNSA. This CDR3 has 15 residues. V lost 2 bases and J 2 bases, leaving 10 bases between the germline ends. In DNA, the CDR3 is TGTGCCAGCAGCTTAAGGGCAGGGCCCTACAATGAGCAGTTCTTC. It codes for CASSLRAGPYNEQFF.

V and J are TRBV27 and TRBJ2-7; 10 bases are a match to TRBD1. V lost 2 bases, J lost 6 bases, and 13 bases stayed unmatched. CDR1 is MNHEY and CDR2 is SMNVEV in the germline V gene (reference sequence). The CDR3 contains 17 residues. CDR3 protein: CASSLTLGTGAASEQYF. CDR3 coding DNA: TGTGCCAGCAGTTTAACCCTCGGGACAGGGGCGGCTAGCGAGCAGTACTTC.

The gene calls are TRBV21-1 and TRBJ1-1; TRBD1 reflects the table's D call only, with no check against the DNA. TRBV21-1 is a known pseudogene. CDR3 length: 12 amino acids. The CDR3 spells CASDTENTEAFF. In DNA, the CDR3 is TGTGCCAGCGATACAGAGAACACTGAAGCTTTCTTT.

This sequence joins TRBV29-1 and TRBJ2-1; D gene unclear. The CDR3 length is 13 residues. Per the germline V gene, CDR1 is SQVTM and CDR2 is ANQGSEA. The V gene lost 0 bases and the J gene lost 10 bases, with 13 bases spanning the gap. The CDR3 bases are TGCAGCGTTGAAGAGGAAAGAGACCTCGAGCAGTTCTTC. As protein: CSVEEERDLEQFF.

The chain has TRBV6-1 and TRBJ1-5, with TRBD1 identical over 7 bases. Losses at the gene ends were 8 bases for V and 4 bases for J; bases not matched to a gene: 11. Germline V CDR1 and CDR2: MNHNS, SASEGT. CDR3 length equals 15 residues. The CDR3 region has the DNA TGTGCCAGCCATACTATGACAGGGACGAATCAGCCCCAGCATTTT. Translating it yields CASHTMTGTNQPQHF.

The V gene is TRBV5-6, the J gene TRBJ2-6; D is perhaps TRBD2 (6 bases). V was shortened by 3 bases and J by 3 bases, with 19 bases between the two germline ends. CDR3 length: 18 residues. Germline V gene data show CDR1 as SGHDT and CDR2 as YYEEEE. This CDR3 reads CASSSPGQGGSGANVLTF. The CDR3 region has the DNA TGTGCCAGCAGCTCCCCTGGCCAGGGAGGTAGTGGGGCCAACGTCCTGACTTTC.

This clone was recorded once. V usage is TRBV29-1 and J usage is TRBJ2-7; D is possibly TRBD2 (6 bases). From germline, CDR1 is SQVTM and CDR2 ANQGSEA. The CDR3 runs to 19 residues. Trimming pared 1 base from V and 0 bases from J, leaving 25 bases between. Here the CDR3 DNA reads TGCAGCGTTGAAGGTCAGACGGGAGCTCAACCCCCTAGCTCCTACGAGCAGTACTTC. Translating it yields CSVEGQTGAQPPSSYEQYF.

The rearrangement links TRBV27 to TRBJ1-5; 7 nucleotides agree with TRBD1. Germline V gene lookup returns CDR1 MNHEY and CDR2 SMNVEV (reference sequence). The CDR3 is 14 residues long. The J segment lost 4 bases and the V segment lost 7 bases, leaving 7 bases of the junction unmatched. The CDR3 loop is CASTSGGQNQPQHF. DNA for the CDR3: TGTGCCAGCACTTCAGGGGGTCAAAATCAGCCCCAGCATTTT.

J is TRBJ2-7 and V is TRBV7-9, with D unclear. Trimming pared 5 bases from V and 4 bases from J, leaving 9 bases between. Germline CDR1 is SEHNR and CDR2 is FQNEAQ (reference sequence). This CDR3 comprises 12 residues. Here the CDR3 reads CASSVSRYEQYF. CDR3 DNA sequence: TGTGCCAGCAGCGTCTCCCGGTACGAGCAGTACTTC.

The chain combines TRBV6-5 with TRBJ2-1; possible D gene TRBD2, 6 bases. In germline, CDR1 is MNHEY, CDR2 SVGAGI. V lost 2 bases and J 11 bases, leaving 22 bases between the germline ends. The CDR3 consists of 16 residues. The CDR3 protein is CASSYNRLVGKKKQFF. For the CDR3, the DNA is TGTGCCAGCAGTTACAATCGACTAGTCGGAAAAAAGAAGCAGTTCTTC.

V gene TRBV14 combines with J gene TRBJ2-7, with D tentatively TRBD1 or TRBD2 (5 bases each). V was cut by 0 bases and J by 2 bases, with 17 bases left in between. Germline CDR1 SGHDN, CDR2 FVKESK. This CDR3 contains 17 residues. CDR3 nucleotide sequence: TGTGCCAGCAGCCAAGAACTTAGTTGGGACGGAGCCTACGAGCAGTACTTC. It translates to CASSQELSWDGAYEQYF.